This entry describes one T cell receptor beta chain. This entry is derived from a study of technical replicates of blood from several donors. Sequencing was performed with immunoSEQ multiplex PCR; in TCRdb, only in-frame clones are kept and a portion is missing. The profile shows about 79,000 clones, about 90% of them singletons. CDR3 length: 13 amino acids. V shed 4 bases and J shed 5 bases, with 11 bases lying between them. Germline V gene lookup returns CDR1 LGHNA and CDR2 YSLEER. The chain is built from TRBV4-3 and TRBJ1-1; TRBD1 is a possible D gene (5 bases). Sequences were obtained from T cells isolated from PBMCs. The sequence came from a human donor in good health. Some clones in this sample may be carry-over from other donors' samples. CDR3 sequence: CASSLKGNTEAFF. CDR3 DNA: TGCGCCAGCAGCCTAAAGGGGAATACTGAAGCTTTCTTT.